One and the same sample provided the 9 T cell receptor beta chains below, sequenced in a study of shared clonotypes between healthy human individuals. The protocol was immunoSEQ multiplex PCR, while the TCRdb copy is restricted to in-frame clones and leaves out a portion. The sample consists of about 1 million clones, 75% of them appearing once. Sequenced material: memory CD4+ T cells sorted from blood. Subset specified: CD45RA-negative fraction. These receptors came from a man aged 18 to 29 in good health.

This sequence joins TRBV2 and TRBJ2-2; tentative D call: TRBD1 (5 bases). CDR1 and CDR2 from the germline V gene are SNHLY and FYNNEI. CDR3 size: 13 residues. With 6 bases removed from V and 5 bases from J, the gap between germline ends came to 10 bases. CDR3 region: CASRPDRTGELFF. The DNA of the CDR3 is TGTGCCAGCAGGCCCGACAGAACCGGGGAGCTGTTTTTT.

The CDR3 DNA is TGTGCCAGCAGCTTAGGTGTCGATGCCTATGGCTACACCTTC. This sequence encodes CASSLGVDAYGYTF. The chain couples TRBV5-4 to TRBJ1-2; D gene unclear. The CDR3 runs 14 residues. V dropped 2 bases and J dropped 4 bases, with 12 bases sitting between them. In germline, CDR1 is SGHNT, CDR2 YYREEE (reference sequence).

The rearrangement links TRBV30 to TRBJ1-3; weak D call: TRBD1 (5 bases). This CDR3 is built from 13 residues. V lost 4 bases to trimming and J lost 4 bases, with 11 bases between them. In germline, CDR1 is GTSNPN, CDR2 SVGIG (reference sequence). The CDR3 reads CAWKTGGGNTIYF. The CDR3 DNA reads TGTGCCTGGAAAACGGGGGGAGGAAACACCATATATTTT.

This sequence joins TRBV5-1 and TRBJ2-3, with D perhaps TRBD2 (6 bases). The germline CDR1 and CDR2 sequences are SGHRS and YFSETQ. The CDR3 is 15 residues long. V shed 4 bases and J shed 4 bases, with 16 bases lying between them. The DNA for the CDR3 is TGCGCCAGCAGCCTGGACGGGACTCTGGCAGATACGCAGTATTTT. It translates to CASSLDGTLADTQYF.

The V and J genes are TRBV2 and TRBJ1-1; TRBD1 matches 7 bases. Losses at the gene ends were 4 bases for V and 1 base for J; bases not matched to a gene: 3. The CDR3 has 14 amino acids. Germline V gives CDR1 SNHLY, CDR2 FYNNEI. The CDR3 sequence: CASSGDRGNTEAFF. The CDR3 nucleotides are TGTGCCAGCAGTGGGGACAGAGGGAACACTGAAGCTTTCTTT.

Worth noting for this clone: The sample holds other DNA sequences that translate to the same CDR3. This chain links TRBV18 with TRBJ2-1, with 9 bases that match TRBD2. The CDR3 extends over 16 amino acids. In germline, CDR1 is KGHSH, CDR2 LQKENI. Trimming took 3 bases from V and 3 from J; bases not matched to a gene: 6. CDR3 in DNA: TGTGCCAGCTCACCCTTAGCGGGGGCAGTCTACAATGAGCAGTTCTTC. Encoded protein: CASSPLAGAVYNEQFF.

This chain joins TRBV6-1 and TRBJ2-3; TRBD1 aligns across 11 bases. The CDR3 runs to 15 residues. The J segment lost 5 bases and the V segment lost 6 bases, leaving 7 bases of the junction unmatched. Germline V CDR1 and CDR2: MNHNS, SASEGT. CDR3 loop: CASRSGQGAGDTQYF. CDR3 DNA: TGTGCCAGCAGATCCGGACAGGGGGCAGGAGATACGCAGTATTTT.

The chain is built from TRBV6-1 and TRBJ2-2, with D unresolved. V was trimmed by 9 bases and J by 7 bases, leaving 21 bases between them. This CDR3 spans 15 amino acids. Germline lookup yields CDR1 MNHNS and CDR2 SASEGT. The CDR3, as DNA: TGTGCCAGTAGAAAAAGAGACGAAGGCGGCGGGGAGCTGTTTTTT. Its protein product is CASRKRDEGGGELFF.

The V call is TRBV9, the J call TRBJ1-3; the D gene is possibly TRBD1 (5 bases). Germline loops: CDR1 SGDLS, CDR2 YYNGEE. V dropped 3 bases and J dropped 0 bases, with 19 bases sitting between them. This CDR3 is built from 18 residues. The CDR3: CASSAIPGGTDSGNTIYF. The CDR3 nucleotides read TGTGCCAGCAGCGCTATCCCGGGCGGGACGGACTCTGGAAACACCATATATTTT.